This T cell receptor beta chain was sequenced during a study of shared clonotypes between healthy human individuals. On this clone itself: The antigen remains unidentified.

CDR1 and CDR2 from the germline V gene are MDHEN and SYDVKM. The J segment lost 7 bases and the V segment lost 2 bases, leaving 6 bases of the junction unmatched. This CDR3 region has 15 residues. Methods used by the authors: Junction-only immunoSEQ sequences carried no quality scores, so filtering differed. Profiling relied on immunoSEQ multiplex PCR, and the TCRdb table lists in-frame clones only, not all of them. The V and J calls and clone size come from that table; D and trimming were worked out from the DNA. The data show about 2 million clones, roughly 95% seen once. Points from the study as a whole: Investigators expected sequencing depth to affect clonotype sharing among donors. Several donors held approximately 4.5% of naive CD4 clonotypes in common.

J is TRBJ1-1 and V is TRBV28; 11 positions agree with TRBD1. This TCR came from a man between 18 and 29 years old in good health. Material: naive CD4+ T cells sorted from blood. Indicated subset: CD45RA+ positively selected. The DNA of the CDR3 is TGTGCCAGCAGTTTACTCGGACAGGGGGCTGTTGAAGCTTTCTTT. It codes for CASSLLGQGAVEAFF.